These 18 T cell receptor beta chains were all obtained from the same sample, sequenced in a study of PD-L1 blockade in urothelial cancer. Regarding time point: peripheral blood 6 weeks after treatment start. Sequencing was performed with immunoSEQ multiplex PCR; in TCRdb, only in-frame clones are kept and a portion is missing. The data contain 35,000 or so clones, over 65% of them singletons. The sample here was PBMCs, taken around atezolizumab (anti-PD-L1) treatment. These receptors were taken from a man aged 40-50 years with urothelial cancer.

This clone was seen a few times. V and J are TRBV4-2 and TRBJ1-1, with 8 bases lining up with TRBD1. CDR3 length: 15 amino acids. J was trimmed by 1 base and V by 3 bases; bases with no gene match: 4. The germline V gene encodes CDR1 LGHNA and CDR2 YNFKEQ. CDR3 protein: CASSQRTGTNTEAFF. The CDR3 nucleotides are TGTGCCAGCAGCCAGAGGACAGGGACGAACACTGAAGCTTTCTTT.

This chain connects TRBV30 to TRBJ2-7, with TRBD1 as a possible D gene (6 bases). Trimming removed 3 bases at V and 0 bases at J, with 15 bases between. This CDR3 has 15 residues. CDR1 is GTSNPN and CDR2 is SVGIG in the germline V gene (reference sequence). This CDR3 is CAWRGPGHSSYEQYF. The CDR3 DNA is TGTGCCTGGAGGGGCCCGGGACACAGCTCCTACGAGCAGTACTTC.

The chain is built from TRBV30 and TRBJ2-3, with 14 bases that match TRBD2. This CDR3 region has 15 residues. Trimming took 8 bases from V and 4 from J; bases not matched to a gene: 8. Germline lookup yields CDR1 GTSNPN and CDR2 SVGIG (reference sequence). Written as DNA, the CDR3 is TGTGCCCAGACTAGCGGGAGGGCCGCCGCAGATACGCAGTATTTT. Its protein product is CAQTSGRAAADTQYF.

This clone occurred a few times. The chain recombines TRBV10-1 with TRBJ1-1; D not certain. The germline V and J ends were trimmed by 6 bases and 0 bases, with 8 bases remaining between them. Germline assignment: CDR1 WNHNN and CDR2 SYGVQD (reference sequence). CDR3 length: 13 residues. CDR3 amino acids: CASSADLNTEAFF. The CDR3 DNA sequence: TGCGCCAGCAGCGCGGACTTGAACACTGAAGCTTTCTTT.

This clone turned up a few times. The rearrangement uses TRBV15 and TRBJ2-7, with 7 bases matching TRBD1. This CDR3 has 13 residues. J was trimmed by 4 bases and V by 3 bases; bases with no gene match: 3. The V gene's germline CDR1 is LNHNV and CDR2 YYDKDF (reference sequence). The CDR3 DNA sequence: TGTGCCACCAGCAGTGAACAGGGGTACGAGCAGTACTTC. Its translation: CATSSEQGYEQYF.

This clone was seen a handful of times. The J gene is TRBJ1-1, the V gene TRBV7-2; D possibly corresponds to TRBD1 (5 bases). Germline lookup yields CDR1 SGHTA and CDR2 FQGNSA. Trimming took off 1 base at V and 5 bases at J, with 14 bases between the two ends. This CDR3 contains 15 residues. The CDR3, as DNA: TGTGCCAGCAGCTTAGTTCCGCAGGGAGGTACTGAAGCTTTCTTT. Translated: CASSLVPQGGTEAFF.

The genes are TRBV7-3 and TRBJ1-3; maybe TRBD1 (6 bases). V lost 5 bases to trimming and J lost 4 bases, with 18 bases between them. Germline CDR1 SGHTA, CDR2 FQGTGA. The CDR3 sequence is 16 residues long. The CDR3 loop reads CASSPYEAGEGNTIYF. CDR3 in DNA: TGTGCCAGCAGCCCCTATGAGGCAGGGGAAGGAAACACCATATATTTT.

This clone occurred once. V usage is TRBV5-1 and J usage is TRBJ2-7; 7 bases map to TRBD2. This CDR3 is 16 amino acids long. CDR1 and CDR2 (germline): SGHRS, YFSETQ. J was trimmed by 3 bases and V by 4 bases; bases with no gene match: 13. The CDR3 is CASSPAGGSFLYEQYF. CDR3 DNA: TGCGCCAGCAGCCCGGCCGGCGGGAGTTTCCTCTACGAGCAGTACTTC.

The CDR3 region has the DNA TGTGCCAGCTCACCGGGGGACTTCTCCTACAATGAGCAGTTCTTC. Amino acid sequence: CASSPGDFSYNEQFF. This rearrangement joins TRBV18 to TRBJ2-1; D perhaps matches TRBD2 (6 bases). The V gene's germline CDR1 is KGHSH and CDR2 LQKENI. This CDR3 contains 15 residues. With 3 bases removed from V and 0 bases from J, the gap between germline ends came to 9 bases.

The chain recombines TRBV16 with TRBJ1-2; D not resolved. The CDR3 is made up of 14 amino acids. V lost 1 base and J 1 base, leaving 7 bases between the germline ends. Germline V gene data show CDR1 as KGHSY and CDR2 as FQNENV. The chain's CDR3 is CASSQFPDNYGYTF. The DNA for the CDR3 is TGTGCCAGCAGCCAATTTCCAGATAACTATGGCTACACCTTC.

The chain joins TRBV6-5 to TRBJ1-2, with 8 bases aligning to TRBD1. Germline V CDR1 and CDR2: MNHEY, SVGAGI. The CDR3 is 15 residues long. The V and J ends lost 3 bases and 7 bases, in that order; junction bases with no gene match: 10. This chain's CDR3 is CASSYRTGRISGYTF. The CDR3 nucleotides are TGTGCCAGCAGTTATCGGACAGGGAGAATAAGTGGCTACACCTTC.

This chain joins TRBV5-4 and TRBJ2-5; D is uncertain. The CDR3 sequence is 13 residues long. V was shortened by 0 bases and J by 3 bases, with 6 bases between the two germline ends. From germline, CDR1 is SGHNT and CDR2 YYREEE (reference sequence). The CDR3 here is CASSLGSEETQYF. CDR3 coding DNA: TGTGCCAGCAGCTTGGGGTCGGAAGAGACCCAGTACTTC. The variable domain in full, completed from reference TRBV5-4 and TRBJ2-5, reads ETGVTQSPTHLIKTRGQQVTLRCSSQSGHNTVSWYQQALGQGPQFIFQYYREEENGRGNFPPRFSGLQFPNYSSELNVNALELDDSALYLCASSLGSEETQYFGPGTRLLVL.

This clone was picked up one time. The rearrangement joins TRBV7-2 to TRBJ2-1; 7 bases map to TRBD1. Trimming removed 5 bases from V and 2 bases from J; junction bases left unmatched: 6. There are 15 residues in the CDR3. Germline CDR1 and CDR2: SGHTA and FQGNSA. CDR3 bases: TGTGCCAGCAGCCAGACAGGGTGGGCCTACAATGAGCAGTTCTTC. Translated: CASSQTGWAYNEQFF.

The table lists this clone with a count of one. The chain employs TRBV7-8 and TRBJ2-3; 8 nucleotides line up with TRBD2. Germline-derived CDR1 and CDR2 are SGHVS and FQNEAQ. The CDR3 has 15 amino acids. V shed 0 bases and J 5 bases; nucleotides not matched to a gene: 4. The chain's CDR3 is CASSLASGKLDTQYF. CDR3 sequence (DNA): TGTGCCAGCAGCTTAGCTAGCGGGAAATTAGATACGCAGTATTTT.

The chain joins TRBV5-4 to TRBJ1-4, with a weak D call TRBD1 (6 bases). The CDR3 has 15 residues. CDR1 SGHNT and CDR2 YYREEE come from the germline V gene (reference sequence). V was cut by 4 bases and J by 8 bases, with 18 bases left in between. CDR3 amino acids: CASSPRGAQLEKLFF. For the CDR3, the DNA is TGTGCCAGCAGCCCGCGGGGGGCCCAGTTAGAAAAACTGTTTTTT.

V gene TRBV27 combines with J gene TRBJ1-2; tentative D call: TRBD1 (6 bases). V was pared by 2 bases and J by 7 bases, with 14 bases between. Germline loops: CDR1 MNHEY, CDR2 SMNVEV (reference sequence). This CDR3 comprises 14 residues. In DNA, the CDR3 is TGTGCCAGCAGTTTACTCGGTGACAGGTCTGGCTACACCTTC. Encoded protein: CASSLLGDRSGYTF.

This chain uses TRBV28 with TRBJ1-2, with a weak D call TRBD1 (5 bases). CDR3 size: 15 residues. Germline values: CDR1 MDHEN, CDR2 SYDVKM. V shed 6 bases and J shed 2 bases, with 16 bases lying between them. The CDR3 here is CASSVTEQANYGYTF. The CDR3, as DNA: TGTGCCAGCAGCGTCACTGAACAGGCGAACTATGGCTACACCTTC.

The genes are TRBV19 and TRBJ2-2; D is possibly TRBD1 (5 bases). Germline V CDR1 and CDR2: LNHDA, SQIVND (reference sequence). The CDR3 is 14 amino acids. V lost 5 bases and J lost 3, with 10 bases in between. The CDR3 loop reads CASSPQADTGELFF. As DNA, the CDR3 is TGTGCCAGTAGTCCACAGGCTGACACCGGGGAGCTGTTTTTT.